This T cell receptor (beta chain) comes out of a study of technical replicates of blood from several donors. The CDR3 has 13 amino acids. The germline V gene encodes CDR1 SGHVS and CDR2 FNYEAQ. The ends were cut back, 2 bases at V and 5 bases at J, with 7 bases in the middle. Sequenced by immunoSEQ multiplex PCR; TCRdb stores in-frame clones only, minus some. The profile shows about 84,000 clones, roughly 97% of them singletons. The gene calls are TRBV7-6 and TRBJ2-1; D not resolved. Sequencing was performed on T cells isolated from PBMCs. The clonotype was recovered from a human donor in good health. The CDR3 DNA is TGTGCCAGCAGCTTAAACGTAGACAATGAGCAGTTCTTC. Protein: CASSLNVDNEQFF.